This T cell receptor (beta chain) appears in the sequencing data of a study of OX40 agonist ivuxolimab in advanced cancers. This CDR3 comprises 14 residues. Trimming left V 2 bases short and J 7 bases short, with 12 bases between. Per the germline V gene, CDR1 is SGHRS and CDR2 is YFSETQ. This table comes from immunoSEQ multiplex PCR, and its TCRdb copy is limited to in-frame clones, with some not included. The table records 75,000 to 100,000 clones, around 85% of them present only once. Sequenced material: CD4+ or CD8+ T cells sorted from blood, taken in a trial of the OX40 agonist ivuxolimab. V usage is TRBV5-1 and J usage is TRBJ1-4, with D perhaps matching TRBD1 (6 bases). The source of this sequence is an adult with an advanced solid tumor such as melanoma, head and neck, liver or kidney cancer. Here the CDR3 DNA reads TGCGCCAGCAGCTTCGAGGGGGGACGTGAAAAACTGTTTTTT. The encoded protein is CASSFEGGREKLFF.